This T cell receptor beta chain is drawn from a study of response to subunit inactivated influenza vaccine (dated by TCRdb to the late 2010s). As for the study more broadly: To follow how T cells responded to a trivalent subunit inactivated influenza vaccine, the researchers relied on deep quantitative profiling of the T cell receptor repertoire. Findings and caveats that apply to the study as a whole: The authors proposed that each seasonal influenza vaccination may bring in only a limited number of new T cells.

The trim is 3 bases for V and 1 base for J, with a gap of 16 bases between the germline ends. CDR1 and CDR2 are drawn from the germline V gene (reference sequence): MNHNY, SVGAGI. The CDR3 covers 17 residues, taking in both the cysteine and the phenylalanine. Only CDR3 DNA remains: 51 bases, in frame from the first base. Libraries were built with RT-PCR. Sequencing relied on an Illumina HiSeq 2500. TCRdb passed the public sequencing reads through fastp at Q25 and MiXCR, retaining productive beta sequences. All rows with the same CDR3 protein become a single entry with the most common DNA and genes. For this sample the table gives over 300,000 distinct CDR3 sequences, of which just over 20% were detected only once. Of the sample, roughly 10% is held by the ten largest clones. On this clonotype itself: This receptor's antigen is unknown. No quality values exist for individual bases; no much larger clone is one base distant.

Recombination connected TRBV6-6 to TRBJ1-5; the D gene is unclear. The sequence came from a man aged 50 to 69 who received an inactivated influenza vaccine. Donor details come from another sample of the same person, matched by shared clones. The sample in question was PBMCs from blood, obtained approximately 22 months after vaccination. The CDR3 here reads CASSYSYGEFSNQPQHF. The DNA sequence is TGTGCCAGCAGTTATTCCTATGGGGAGTTCAGCAATCAGCCCCAGCATTTT.